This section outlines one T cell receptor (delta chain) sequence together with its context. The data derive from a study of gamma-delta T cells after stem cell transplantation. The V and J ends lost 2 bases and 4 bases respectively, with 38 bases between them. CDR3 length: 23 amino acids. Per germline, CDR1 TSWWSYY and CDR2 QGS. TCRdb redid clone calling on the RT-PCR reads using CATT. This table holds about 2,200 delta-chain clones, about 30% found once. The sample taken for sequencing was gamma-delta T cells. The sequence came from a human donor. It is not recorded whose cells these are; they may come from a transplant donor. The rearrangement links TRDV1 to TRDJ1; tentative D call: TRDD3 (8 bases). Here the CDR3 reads CALGEYIPTKILGILPRGDKLIF. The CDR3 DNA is TGTGCTCTTGGGGAATATATTCCTACGAAAATACTGGGGATACTCCCCCGTGGCGATAAACTCATCTTT.